The T cell receptor beta chain described here comes from a study of vaccination effects on CD4 cells after COVID-19. Study-level background: Every participant took two doses of the BNT162b2 or mRNA-1273 vaccine. Study-wide results and caveats: There was marked clonal contraction among infection- and vaccine-induced clones late after vaccination.

The CDR3 sequence is 15 residues long. Germline V gives CDR1 MGHRA, CDR2 YSYEKL. V gave up 2 bases and J gave up 7 bases, with 15 bases separating them. This clone has only a few counts. Its antigen is still unknown. Profiling relied on immunoSEQ multiplex PCR, and the TCRdb table lists in-frame clones only, not all of them. In the table there are roughly 60,000 clones, under 85% of which are singletons. Subsequent to a culture period of 10 to 11 days, CD4+ T cells were isolated. The sample consisted of CD4+ T cells from PBMCs cultured without peptide, taken before COVID-19 vaccination. This sequence joins TRBV4-1 and TRBJ2-1; perhaps TRBD2 as D (7 bases). The sequence was obtained from a human donor who had a prior SARS-CoV-2 infection. CDR3 loop: CASSQFGGLSNEQFF. The CDR3 DNA reads TGCGCCAGCAGCCAATTCGGGGGGCTCAGTAATGAGCAGTTCTTC.